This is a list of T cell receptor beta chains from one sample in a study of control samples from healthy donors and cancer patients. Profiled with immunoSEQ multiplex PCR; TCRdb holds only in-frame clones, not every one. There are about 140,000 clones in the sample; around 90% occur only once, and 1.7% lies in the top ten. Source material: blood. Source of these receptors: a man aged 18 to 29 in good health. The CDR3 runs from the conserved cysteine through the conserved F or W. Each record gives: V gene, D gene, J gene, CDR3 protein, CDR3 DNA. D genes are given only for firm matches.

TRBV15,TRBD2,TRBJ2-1,CATSRGASGGAYHNEQFF,TGTGCCACCAGCAGAGGGGCTAGCGGGGGGGCTTACCACAATGAGCAGTTCTTC
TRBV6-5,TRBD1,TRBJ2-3,CASSRQGASTDTQYF,TGTGCCAGCAGTCGACAGGGGGCGAGCACAGATACGCAGTATTTT
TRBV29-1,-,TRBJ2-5,CSAAGIGETQYF,TGCAGCGCCGCAGGGATTGGAGAGACCCAGTACTTC
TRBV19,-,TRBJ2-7,CAIHSGTPGVHEQYF,TGTGCCATCCACTCCGGGACACCGGGAGTCCACGAGCAGTACTTC
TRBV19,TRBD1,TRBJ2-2,CASSTQGAGTGELFF,TGTGCCAGTAGTACACAGGGGGCTGGCACCGGGGAGCTGTTTTTT
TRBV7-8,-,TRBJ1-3,CATSLRGAPGNTIYF,TGTGCCACCTCTCTCAGGGGCGCTCCTGGAAACACCATATATTTT
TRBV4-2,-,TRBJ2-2,CASSTPSVNTGELFF,TGTGCCAGCAGCACCCCTAGCGTGAACACCGGGGAGCTGTTTTTT
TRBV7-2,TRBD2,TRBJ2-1,CASSSEPGLAGWNEQFF,TGTGCCAGCAGCTCCGAACCGGGACTAGCGGGTTGGAATGAGCAGTTCTTC
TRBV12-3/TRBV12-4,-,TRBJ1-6,CASSLTRNSPLHF,TGTGCCAGCAGTTTAACACGGAATTCACCCCTCCACTTT
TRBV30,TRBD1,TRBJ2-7,CAWNRDRSLGEQYF,TGTGCCTGGAACCGGGACAGGTCACTCGGCGAGCAGTACTTC
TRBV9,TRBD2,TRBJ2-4,CASSVASGGKNIQYF,TGTGCCAGCAGCGTAGCTAGCGGGGGCAAAAACATTCAGTACTTC
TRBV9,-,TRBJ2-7,CASSVGRASSYEQYF,TGTGCCAGCAGCGTAGGCAGGGCGAGCTCCTACGAGCAGTACTTC
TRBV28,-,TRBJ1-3,CAIYGSGPPGNTIYF,TGTGCGATATACGGTTCGGGGCCTCCTGGAAACACCATATATTTT
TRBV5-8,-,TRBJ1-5,CASSLFGGGGNQPQHF,TGTGCCAGCAGCTTGTTCGGGGGGGGAGGCAATCAGCCCCAGCATTTT
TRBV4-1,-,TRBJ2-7,CASSQGSLWSYEQYF,TGCGCCAGCAGCCAAGGCTCTTTATGGTCGTACGAGCAGTACTTC
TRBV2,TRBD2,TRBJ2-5,CASSLRTSGGRRVRETQYF,TGTGCCAGCAGTTTGCGGACTAGCGGGGGGCGACGGGTAAGAGAGACCCAGTACTTC
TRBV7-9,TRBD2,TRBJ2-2,CASTTGISGGITGELFF,TGTGCCAGCACCACCGGGATTAGCGGGGGGATCACCGGGGAGCTGTTTTTT
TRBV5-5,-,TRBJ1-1,CASSLYPGRLNTEAFF,TGTGCCAGCAGCCTCTACCCGGGACGGTTGAACACTGAAGCTTTCTTT
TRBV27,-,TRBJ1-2,CASSSSTANYGYTF,TGTGCCAGCAGTTCCTCGACAGCTAACTATGGCTACACCTTC
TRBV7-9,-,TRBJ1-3,CASSFAGRGSLSGNTIYF,TGTGCCAGCAGCTTTGCAGGGAGGGGGTCCCTCTCTGGAAACACCATATATTTT
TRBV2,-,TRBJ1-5,CATRDNNQPQHF,TGTGCCACCCGGGACAACAATCAGCCCCAGCATTTT
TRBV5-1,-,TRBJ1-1,CASSLSGRLNTEAFF,TGCGCCAGCAGCTTATCTGGACGGTTGAACACTGAAGCTTTCTTT